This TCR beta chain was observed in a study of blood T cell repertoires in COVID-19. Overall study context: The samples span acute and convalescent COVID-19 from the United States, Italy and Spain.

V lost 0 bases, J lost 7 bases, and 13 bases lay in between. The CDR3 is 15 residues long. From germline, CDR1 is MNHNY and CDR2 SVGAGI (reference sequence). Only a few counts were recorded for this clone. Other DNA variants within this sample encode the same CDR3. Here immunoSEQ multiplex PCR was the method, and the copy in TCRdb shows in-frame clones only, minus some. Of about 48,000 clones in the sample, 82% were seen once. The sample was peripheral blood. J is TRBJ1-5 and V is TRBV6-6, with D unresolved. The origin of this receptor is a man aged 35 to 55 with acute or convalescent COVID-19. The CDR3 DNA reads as TGTGCCAGCAGTTACTCAAGGGCGGGGAACCAGCCCCAGCATTTT. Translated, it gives CASSYSRAGNQPQHF.